The T cell receptor (beta chain) under discussion was sequenced for a study of T-cell reconstitution after alpha-beta-depleted transplantation in children. This CDR3 has 15 residues. V was cut by 8 bases and J by 3 bases, with 16 bases left in between. In germline, CDR1 is MNHEY, CDR2 SMNVEV (reference sequence). Unique molecular identifiers featured in how the TCRbeta library was prepared. Via MiXCR, TCRdb re-called the PCR reads, giving one row per CDR3 protein. The table has 640,000 or so distinct CDR3 sequences, 16% seen once; the top ten hold under 1.2%. Sequencing used PBMCs from the stem cell graft donor, obtained from the stem cell graft. The chain has TRBV27 and TRBJ1-4; D might be TRBD1 (6 bases). The sequence derives from a human donor who donated a stem cell graft to a child with acute myeloid leukemia. CDR3 protein: CASRRGGGANEKLFF. CDR3 DNA sequence: TGTGCCAGCCGGAGGGGGGGGGGAGCTAATGAAAAACTGTTTTTT. Complete variable domain (other parts from reference TRBV27 and TRBJ1-4): EAQVTQNPRYLITVTGKKLTVTCSQNMNHEYMSWYRQDPGLGLRQIYYSMNVEVTDKGDVPEGYKVSRKEKRNFPLILESPSPNQTSLYFCASRRGGGANEKLFFGSGTQLSVL.